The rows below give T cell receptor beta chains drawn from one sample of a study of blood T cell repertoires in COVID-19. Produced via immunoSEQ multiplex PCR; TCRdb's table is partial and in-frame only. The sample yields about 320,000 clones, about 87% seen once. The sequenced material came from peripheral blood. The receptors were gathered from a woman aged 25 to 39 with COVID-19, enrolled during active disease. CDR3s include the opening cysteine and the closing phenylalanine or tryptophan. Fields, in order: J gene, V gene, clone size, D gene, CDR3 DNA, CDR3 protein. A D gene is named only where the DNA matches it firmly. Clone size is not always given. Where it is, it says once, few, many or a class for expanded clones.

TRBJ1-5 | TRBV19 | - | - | TGTGCCAGTAGTAGCGGTCAGCCCCAGCATTTT | CASSSGQPQHF
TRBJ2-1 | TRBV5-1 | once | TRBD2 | TGCGCCAGCGCAAGCGGGGGGGTTTTCGATGAGCAGTTCTTC | CASASGGVFDEQFF
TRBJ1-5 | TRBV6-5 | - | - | TGTGCCAGCAGTTACTCTGGCCAGGGGAATCAGCCCCAGCATTTT | CASSYSGQGNQPQHF
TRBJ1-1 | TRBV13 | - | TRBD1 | TGTGCCAGCAGCTTTCTGGGCAGGGGGTTAAAGAACACTGAAGCTTTCTTT | CASSFLGRGLKNTEAFF
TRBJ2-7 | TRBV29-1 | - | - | TGCAGCGTTGATTGGCAGGCCTCTTGGTGGATTTACGAGCAGTACTTC | CSVDWQASWWIYEQYF
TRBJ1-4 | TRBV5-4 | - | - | TGTGCCAGCAGCCCCGGAGAGGGAAGCGAAAAACTGTTTTTT | CASSPGEGSEKLFF
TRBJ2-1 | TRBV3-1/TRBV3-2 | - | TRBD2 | TGTGCCAGCAGCCAAGGACTAGCGGGGGGCAATGAGCAGTTCTTC | CASSQGLAGGNEQFF
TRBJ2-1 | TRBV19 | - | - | TGTGCCAGTAGTATAGACCGGAGCTCCTACAATGAGCAGTTCTTC | CASSIDRSSYNEQFF
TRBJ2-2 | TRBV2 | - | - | TGTGCCAGCACCCCTCTTACATCTGGGGAGCTGTTTTTT | CASTPLTSGELFF
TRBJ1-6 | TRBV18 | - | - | TGTGCCAGCTCACCAATCGGGCAGGGTCATTCACCCCTCCACTTT | CASSPIGQGHSPLHF
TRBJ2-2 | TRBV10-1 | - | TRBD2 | TGCGCCAGCATCGAGCGGGGTAGGTGGTTCGGGGAGCTGTTTTTT | CASIERGRWFGELFF
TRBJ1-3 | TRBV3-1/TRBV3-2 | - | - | TGTGCCAGCAGCCAAGGGCCTGGGGGGGGAGGAAACACCATATATTTT | CASSQGPGGGGNTIYF
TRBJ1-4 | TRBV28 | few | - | TGTGCCAGCAGTTCCAAGACGGCCTCGGGAGAAAAACTGTTTTTT | CASSSKTASGEKLFF
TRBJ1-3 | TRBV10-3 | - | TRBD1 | TGTGCCATCAGTGAAGGGGGCAGTGGAAACACCATATATTTT | CAISEGGSGNTIYF
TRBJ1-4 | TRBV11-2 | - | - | TGTGCCAGCACCCGCGGGGGGGGCGCGTCAACTAATGAAAAACTGTTTTTT | CASTRGGGASTNEKLFF
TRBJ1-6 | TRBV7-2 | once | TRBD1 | TGTGCCAGCAGCCGGGACAGGGAGTCCTATAATTCACCCCTCCACTTT | CASSRDRESYNSPLHF
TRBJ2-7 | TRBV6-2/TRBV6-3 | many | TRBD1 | TGTGCCAGCAGCCAGACAGGGGATAGCACCTACGAGCAGTACTTC | CASSQTGDSTYEQYF
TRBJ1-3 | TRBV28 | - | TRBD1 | TGTGCCAGCAGTTTAACGGTTACAGGGGGAGGAAACACCATATATTTT | CASSLTVTGGGNTIYF